This T cell receptor (beta chain) comes out of a study of T cells in localized non-small cell lung cancer. Regarding this clone: The antigen is undetermined.

Study results and caveats: Heterogeneity is still possible, as just one tumor region was sequenced.

Assay used: immunoSEQ multiplex PCR; TCRdb lists only in-frame clones, some missing. Here the sample spans tens of thousands of clones, around 86% being singletons. The sequences come from peripheral blood, collected before any cancer treatment. This receptor was obtained from a man aged 40 to 70 with stage I squamous cell lung carcinoma.

The CDR3 reads CASSPHSNLWTGPMPQHF. For the CDR3, the DNA is TGTGCCAGCTCACCACACTCCAACTTATGGACAGGGCCAATGCCCCAGCATTTT. The J gene is TRBJ1-5, the V gene TRBV18; 8 bases align to TRBD1. V was clipped by 1 base and J by 9 bases; unmatched bases: 17. This CDR3 has 18 amino acids. The germline V gene has CDR1 KGHSH and CDR2 LQKENI.